A single TCR beta chain is shown here with its context. The record originates from a study of cytomegalovirus exposure and HLA in healthy donors. Assay used: immunoSEQ multiplex PCR; TCRdb lists only in-frame clones, some missing. The table records 200,000 to 300,000 clones, about nine tenths of them present only once. Sequencing was carried out using PBMCs. The sequence derives from a woman under 40 in good health and CMV-seronegative.

The CDR3 coding sequence is TGTGCCAGCAGCTTAGCGGAAGGGGGTATCTATGGCTACACCTTC. This gives the protein CASSLAEGGIYGYTF. This chain uses TRBV7-6 with TRBJ1-2, with a weak D call TRBD1 (6 bases). The V and J ends lost 0 bases and 4 bases respectively, with 12 bases between them. This CDR3 has 15 residues. Germline V CDR1 and CDR2: SGHVS, FNYEAQ. The full variable domain, with the rest looked up from reference TRBV7-6 and TRBJ1-2, is GAGVSQSPRYKVTKRGQDVALRCDPISGHVSLYWYRQALGQGPEFLTYFNYEAQQDKSGLPNDRFSAERPEGSISTLTIQRTEQRDSAMYRCASSLAEGGIYGYTFGSGTRLTVV.